The clone carrying this T cell receptor beta chain was seen many times. Antigen unknown. These data originate in a study of metastatic and nonmetastatic thyroid tumors. Study overall: Comparison of repertoires was carried out across blood and tumor or nodule tissue from malignant and benign thyroid patients. General study points: Across blood and tumor, TCR beta diversity in malignant thyroid tumors was reportedly significantly higher than in benign nodules.

Original methodology: Differences in CDR3 between clinicopathological groups were drawn on to build a classifier intended to discriminate distant-metastatic papillary thyroid cancer patients. From the PCR reads, TCRdb re-called clones with MiXCR. The V and J calls reflect TCRdb's pipeline rather than the authors' work. The sample lists 30,000 to 40,000 clones, about a sixth occurring once. With 5 bases clipped from V and 0 bases from J, the junction kept 16 bases outside the gene matches. The CDR3 consists of 20 residues. Germline V CDR1 and CDR2: KGHSH, LQKENI. Nobody among the patients had been given any treatment before thyroid surgery.

This clonotype originated in a female donor with papillary thyroid cancer or a benign thyroid nodule (not recorded which). Some clones in this sample may be carry-over from other donors' samples. V usage is TRBV18 and J usage is TRBJ2-3, with 11 bases matching TRBD2. The sample consisted of blood. The CDR3 loop is CASSTLTTGTSGTSTDTQYF. The CDR3 DNA reads TGTGCCAGCTCAACCCTCACGACCGGGACTAGCGGCACTAGCACAGATACGCAGTATTTT.